This T cell receptor beta chain was found in a study of T cell responses to AZD1222 COVID-19 vaccine. The V gene's germline CDR1 is SGHNT and CDR2 YYREEE (reference sequence). There are 17 residues in the CDR3. V dropped 4 bases and J dropped 5 bases, with 21 bases sitting between them. The assay was immunoSEQ multiplex PCR, and TCRdb's table has in-frame clones only and misses some. This table holds 100,000 to 150,000 clones, approximately 90% found once. This TCR derives from an adult in good health. The V call is TRBV5-4, the J call TRBJ2-2; maybe TRBD2 (6 bases). Sequenced material: peripheral blood, taken on day 0 of AZD1222 vaccination. The CDR3 DNA sequence: TGTGCCAGCAGCCCGAGTGGGGCCCCGGGGGAGACCGGGGAGCTGTTTTTT. This translates into CASSPSGAPGETGELFF.